This T cell receptor (beta chain) was sequenced during a study of shared clonotypes between healthy human individuals. Study context: Each donor contributed plates that comprised three CD4 naive, three CD4 memory, two CD8 naive and one CD8 memory. Overall study results and limits: Naive CD4 clonotype sharing across four donors was about 5%.

The CDR3 loop spans 14 amino acids. With 0 bases removed from V and 5 bases from J, the gap between germline ends came to 10 bases. Germline-derived CDR1 and CDR2 are MGHRA and YSYEKL. This clone came up many times. Its antigen is as yet unknown. Several immunoSEQ plates received, in even portions, the genomic DNA of each subset. The protocol was immunoSEQ multiplex PCR, while the TCRdb copy is restricted to in-frame clones and leaves out a portion. This sample yields 600,000 to 750,000 clones, of which about 90% are seen a single time; 34% belongs to the top ten. J is TRBJ1-1 and V is TRBV4-1; no definite D call. The sequenced sample consisted of memory CD8+ T cells from PBMCs. The subset denotes: CD45RO+ cells pooled with CCR7-negative TemRA cells. This TCR was sampled from a man aged 18-30 years in good health. Some clones in this sample may be carry-over from other donors' samples. Here the CDR3 DNA reads TGCGCCAGCAGCCAAGATCATGTAGGTACTGAAGCTTTCTTT. Translation gives CASSQDHVGTEAFF.